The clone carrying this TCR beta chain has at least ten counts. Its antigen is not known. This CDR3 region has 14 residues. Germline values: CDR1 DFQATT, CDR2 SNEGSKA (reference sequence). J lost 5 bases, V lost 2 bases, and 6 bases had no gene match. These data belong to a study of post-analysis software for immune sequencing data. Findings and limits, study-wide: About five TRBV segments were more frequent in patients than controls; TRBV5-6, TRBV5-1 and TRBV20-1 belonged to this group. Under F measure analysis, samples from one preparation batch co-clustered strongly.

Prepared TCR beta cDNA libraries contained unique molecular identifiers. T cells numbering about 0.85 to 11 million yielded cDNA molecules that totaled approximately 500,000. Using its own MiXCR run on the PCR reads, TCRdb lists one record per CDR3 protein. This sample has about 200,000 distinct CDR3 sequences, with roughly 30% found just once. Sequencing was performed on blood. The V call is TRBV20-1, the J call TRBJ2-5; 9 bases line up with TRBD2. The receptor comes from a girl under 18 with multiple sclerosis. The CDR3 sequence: CSARRTSAGETQYF. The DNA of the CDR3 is TGCAGTGCTAGACGGACTAGCGCAGGGGAGACCCAGTACTTC.